The clone carrying this T cell receptor (beta chain) was found a few times. The antigen is unknown. Researchers isolated at least 7 million PBMCs per sample. Combining a sample-barcoded 5' primer with a J-beta primer mix, a second PCR ran for 7 to 11 cycles. The template-switch adaptor, which had 12 random nucleotides, put a tag on each cDNA molecule. TCRdb redid the calling of the 5' RACE reads with MiXCR, one entry per CDR3 protein. The sample holds 650,000 to 1,000,000 distinct CDR3 sequences, under 40% seen once. This record comes from a study of blood T cells in healthy people across ages. Overall study results and limits: Per million T cells, the diversity of TCR beta decreased roughly linearly as age advanced. More naive CD4+ cells and higher diversity marked long-lived donors relative to aged donors.

After removal of 7 bases from V and 9 bases from J, the junction contained 3 bases not matched to a gene. The CDR3 is 11 residues long. The chain has TRBV12-3 or TRBV12-4 and TRBJ2-1; 7 nucleotides align to TRBD1. This sequence originates from a man between 18 and 35 years old in good health. Sequencing was carried out using blood. This chain's CDR3 is CASNYRGEQFF. The CDR3 DNA reads as TGTGCCAGCAACTACAGGGGTGAGCAGTTCTTC.